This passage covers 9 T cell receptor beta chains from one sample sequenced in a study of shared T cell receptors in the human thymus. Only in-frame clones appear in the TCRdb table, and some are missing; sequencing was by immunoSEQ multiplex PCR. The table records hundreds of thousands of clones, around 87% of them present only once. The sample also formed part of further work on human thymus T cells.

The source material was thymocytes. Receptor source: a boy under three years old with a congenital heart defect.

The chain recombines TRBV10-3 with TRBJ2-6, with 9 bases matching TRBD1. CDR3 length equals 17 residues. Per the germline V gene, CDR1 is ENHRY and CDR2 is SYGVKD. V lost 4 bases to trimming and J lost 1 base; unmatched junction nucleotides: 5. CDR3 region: CAISATGGKSGANVLTF. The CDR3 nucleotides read TGTGCCATCAGTGCCACAGGGGGCAAATCTGGGGCCAACGTCCTGACTTTC.

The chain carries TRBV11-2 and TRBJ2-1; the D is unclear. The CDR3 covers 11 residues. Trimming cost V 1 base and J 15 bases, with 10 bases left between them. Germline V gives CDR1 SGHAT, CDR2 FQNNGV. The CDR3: CASSLALVRFF. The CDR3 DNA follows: TGTGCCAGCAGCTTAGCCCTAGTAAGGTTCTTC.

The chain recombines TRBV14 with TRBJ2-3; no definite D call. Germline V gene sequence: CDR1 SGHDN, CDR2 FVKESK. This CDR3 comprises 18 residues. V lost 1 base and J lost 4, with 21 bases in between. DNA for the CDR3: TGTGCCAGCAGCCAAGGGCCTCTAGAGAAACTACCCCCAGATACGCAGTATTTT. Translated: CASSQGPLEKLPPDTQYF.

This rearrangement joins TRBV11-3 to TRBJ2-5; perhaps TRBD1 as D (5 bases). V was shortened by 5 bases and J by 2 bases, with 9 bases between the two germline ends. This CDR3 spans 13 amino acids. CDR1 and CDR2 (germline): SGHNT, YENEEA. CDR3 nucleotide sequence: TGTGCCAGCAGCGCCAGGGCACAAGAGACCCAGTACTTC. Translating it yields CASSARAQETQYF.

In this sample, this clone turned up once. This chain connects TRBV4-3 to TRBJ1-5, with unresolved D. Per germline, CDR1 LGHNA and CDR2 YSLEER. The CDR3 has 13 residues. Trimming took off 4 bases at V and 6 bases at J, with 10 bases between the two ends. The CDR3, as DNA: TGCGCCAGCAGCCCCATTTCTAGTCAGCCCCAGCATTTT. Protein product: CASSPISSQPQHF.

Here the CDR3 DNA reads TGTGCCAGCAGTAGGCCCTCTAGCGGACCCTACGAGCAGTACTTC. Translating gives CASSRPSSGPYEQYF. This sequence joins TRBV6-5 and TRBJ2-7; 7 bases line up with TRBD2. CDR1 MNHEY and CDR2 SVGAGI come from the germline V gene. V lost 5 bases, J lost 2 bases, and 9 bases stayed unmatched. The CDR3 runs to 15 residues.

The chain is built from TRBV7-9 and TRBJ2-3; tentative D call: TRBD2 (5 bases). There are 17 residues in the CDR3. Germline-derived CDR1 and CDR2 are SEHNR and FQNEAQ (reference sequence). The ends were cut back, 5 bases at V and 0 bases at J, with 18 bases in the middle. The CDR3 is CASSHHGERSSTDTQYF. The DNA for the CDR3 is TGTGCCAGCAGCCACCATGGGGAGCGGAGCAGCACAGATACGCAGTATTTT.

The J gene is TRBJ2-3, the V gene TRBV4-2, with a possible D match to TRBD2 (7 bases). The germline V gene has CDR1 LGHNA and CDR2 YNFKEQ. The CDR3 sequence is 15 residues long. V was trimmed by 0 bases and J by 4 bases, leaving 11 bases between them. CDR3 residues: CASSQERGGPDTQYF. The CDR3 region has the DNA TGTGCCAGCAGCCAAGAGAGGGGGGGGCCAGATACGCAGTATTTT.

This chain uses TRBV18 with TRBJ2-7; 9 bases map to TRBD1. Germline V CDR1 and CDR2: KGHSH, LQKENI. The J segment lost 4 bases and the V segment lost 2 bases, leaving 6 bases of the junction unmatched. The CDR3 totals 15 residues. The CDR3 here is CASSPGDRGGYEQYF. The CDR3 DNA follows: TGTGCCAGCTCACCAGGTGACAGGGGGGGATACGAGCAGTACTTC. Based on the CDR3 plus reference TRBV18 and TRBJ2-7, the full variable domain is NAGVMQNPRHLVRRRGQEARLRCSPMKGHSHVYWYRQLPEEGLKFMVYLQKENIIDESGMPKERFSAEFPKEGPSILRIQQVVRGDSAAYFCASSPGDRGGYEQYFGPGTRLTVT.